The 8 T cell receptor beta chains given below trace back to one sample, sequenced in a study of CD8+ T cells in alopecia areata. Extracted RNA was reverse transcribed, and the resulting cDNA served as sequencing template. The protocol was immunoSEQ multiplex PCR, while the TCRdb copy is restricted to in-frame clones and leaves out a portion. In the table there are about 110,000 clones, around 59% of which are singletons. Sample: CD8+ T cells sorted from blood. The receptors were gathered from a human donor in good health.

V gene TRBV9 combines with J gene TRBJ2-3; possibly TRBD2 for D (7 bases). The ends were cut back, 1 base at V and 4 bases at J, with 13 bases in the middle. The CDR3 extends over 15 amino acids. Germline loops: CDR1 SGDLS, CDR2 YYNGEE. The CDR3 DNA reads TGTGCCAGCAGCGTAATGGGGGGGCCCCCAGATACGCAGTATTTT. This codes for CASSVMGGPPDTQYF.

This chain connects TRBV13 to TRBJ2-5; D is ambiguous. V was pared by 5 bases and J by 7 bases, with 20 bases between. Germline V gene sequence: CDR1 PRHDT, CDR2 FYEKMQ (reference sequence). The CDR3 length is 15 residues. CDR3 sequence: CASSPPRTDGRTQYF. The CDR3 nucleotides read TGTGCCAGCAGCCCCCCGCGGACCGACGGCCGGACCCAGTACTTC.

This clone came up a few times. The rearrangement uses TRBV7-9 and TRBJ2-1; 9 bases fit TRBD2. CDR1 and CDR2 from the germline V gene are SEHNR and FQNEAQ (reference sequence). The trim removed 2 bases at V and 8 bases at J, leaving 10 bases unmatched. The length of the CDR3 is 16 residues. The CDR3 here is CASSLHAGLAEDEQFF. The CDR3 bases are TGTGCCAGCAGCTTACACGCGGGACTAGCTGAAGATGAGCAGTTCTTC.

This clone was recorded a few times. The chain couples TRBV7-9 to TRBJ2-7, with D possibly being TRBD1 (6 bases). The CDR3 sequence is 14 residues long. The germline V and J ends were trimmed by 6 bases and 0 bases, with 12 bases remaining between them. Per germline, CDR1 SEHNR and CDR2 FQNEAQ (reference sequence). The DNA of the CDR3 is TGTGCCAGCAGTACAGGGAAGAGCTCCTACGAGCAGTACTTC. Translating it yields CASSTGKSSYEQYF. Filled out from reference TRBV7-9 and TRBJ2-7, the complete variable domain reads DTGVSQNPRHKITKRGQNVTFRCDPISEHNRLYWYRQTLGQGPEFLTYFQNEAQLEKSRLLSDRFSAERPKGSFSTLEIQRTEQGDSAMYLCASSTGKSSYEQYFGPGTRLTVT.

The chain has TRBV7-9 and TRBJ2-7; D is possibly TRBD2 (5 bases). Germline V gene sequence: CDR1 SEHNR, CDR2 FQNEAQ (reference sequence). V lost 5 bases and J 6 bases, leaving 26 bases between the germline ends. The CDR3 sequence is 17 residues long. In DNA, the CDR3 is TGTGCCAGCAGCCGAGAATTCCGGGAAAACGAGAAGGGCGAGCAGTACTTC. The encoded protein is CASSREFRENEKGEQYF.

This clone was counted a few times. The CDR3, as DNA: TGTGCCAGCAGTGTGGGACAGGAAGCCCCCCATGAGCAGTTCTTC. Amino acid sequence: CASSVGQEAPHEQFF. The rearrangement links TRBV6-4 to TRBJ2-1; 8 bases align to TRBD1. The CDR3 is 15 amino acids. The germline gives CDR1 MRHNA, CDR2 SNTAGT. V lost 4 bases, J lost 8 bases, and 10 bases stayed unmatched.

The chain is built from TRBV4-3 and TRBJ2-1, with 8 bases matching TRBD2. V was clipped by 0 bases and J by 7 bases; unmatched bases: 17. CDR1 and CDR2 from the germline V gene are LGHNA and YSLEER. The CDR3 sequence is 19 residues long. CDR3 DNA sequence: TGCGCCAGCAGCCAAGATTGGGGCCCGGGACTAGAGTATGGGAATGAGCAGTTCTTC. The encoded protein is CASSQDWGPGLEYGNEQFF.

The sample holds many counts of this clone. This rearrangement joins TRBV19 to TRBJ2-1, with no clear D. Germline V gives CDR1 LNHDA, CDR2 SQIVND (reference sequence). Trimming pared 1 base from V and 6 bases from J, leaving 7 bases between. The CDR3 consists of 13 residues. CDR3 nucleotides: TGTGCCAGTAGTATAGCATTGGCCAATGAGCAGTTCTTC. Protein: CASSIALANEQFF.